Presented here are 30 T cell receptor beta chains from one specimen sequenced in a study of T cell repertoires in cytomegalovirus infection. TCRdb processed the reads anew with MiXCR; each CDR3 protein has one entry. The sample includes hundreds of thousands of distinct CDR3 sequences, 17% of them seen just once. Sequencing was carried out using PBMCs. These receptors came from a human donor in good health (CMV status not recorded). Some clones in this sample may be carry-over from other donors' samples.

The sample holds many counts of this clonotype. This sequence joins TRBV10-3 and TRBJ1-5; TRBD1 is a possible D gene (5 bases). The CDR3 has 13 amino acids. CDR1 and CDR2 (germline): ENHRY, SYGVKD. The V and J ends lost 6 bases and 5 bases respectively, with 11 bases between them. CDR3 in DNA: TGTGCCATCAGATTGACAGAGGATCAGCCCCAGCATTTT. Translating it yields CAIRLTEDQPQHF.

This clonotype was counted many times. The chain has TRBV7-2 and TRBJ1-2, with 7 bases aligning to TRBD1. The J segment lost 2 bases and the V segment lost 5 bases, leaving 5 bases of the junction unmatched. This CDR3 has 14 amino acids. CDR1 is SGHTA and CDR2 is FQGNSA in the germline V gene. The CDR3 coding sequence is TGTGCCAGCAGCGCCTTGACAGGGAACTATGGCTACACCTTC. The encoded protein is CASSALTGNYGYTF.

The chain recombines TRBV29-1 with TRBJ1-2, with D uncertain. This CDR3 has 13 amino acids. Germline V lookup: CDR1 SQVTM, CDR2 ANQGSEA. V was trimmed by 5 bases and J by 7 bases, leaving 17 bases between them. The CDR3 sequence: CSVSGELLPGYTF. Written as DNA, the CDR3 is TGCAGCGTTTCAGGAGAACTGCTCCCTGGCTACACCTTC.

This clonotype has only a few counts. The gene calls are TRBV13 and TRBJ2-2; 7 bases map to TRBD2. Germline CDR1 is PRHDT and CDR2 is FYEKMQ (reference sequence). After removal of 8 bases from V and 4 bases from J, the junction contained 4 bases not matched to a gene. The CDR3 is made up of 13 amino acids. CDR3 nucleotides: TGTGCCAGCCGATGGGGGGGCACCGGGGAGCTGTTTTTT. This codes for CASRWGGTGELFF.

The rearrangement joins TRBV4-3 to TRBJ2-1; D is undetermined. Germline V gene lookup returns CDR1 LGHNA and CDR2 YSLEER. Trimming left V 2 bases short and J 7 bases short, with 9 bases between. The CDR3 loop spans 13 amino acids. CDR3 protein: CASSQNGFNEQFF. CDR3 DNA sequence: TGCGCCAGCAGCCAAAATGGCTTTAATGAGCAGTTCTTC.

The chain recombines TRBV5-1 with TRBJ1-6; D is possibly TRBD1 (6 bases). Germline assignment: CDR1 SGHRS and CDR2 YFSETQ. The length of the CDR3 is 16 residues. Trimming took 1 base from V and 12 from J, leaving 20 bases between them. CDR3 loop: CASSLIGTAEGGPLHF. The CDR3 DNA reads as TGCGCCAGCAGCTTGATCGGGACTGCAGAGGGGGGACCCCTCCACTTT.

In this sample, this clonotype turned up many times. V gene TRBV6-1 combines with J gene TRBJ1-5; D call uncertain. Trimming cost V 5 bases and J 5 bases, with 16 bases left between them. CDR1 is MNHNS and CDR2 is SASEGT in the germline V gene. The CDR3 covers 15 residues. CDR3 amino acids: CASSREGSSDQPQHF. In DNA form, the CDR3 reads TGTGCCAGCAGTCGGGAAGGGAGTTCCGATCAGCCCCAGCATTTT.

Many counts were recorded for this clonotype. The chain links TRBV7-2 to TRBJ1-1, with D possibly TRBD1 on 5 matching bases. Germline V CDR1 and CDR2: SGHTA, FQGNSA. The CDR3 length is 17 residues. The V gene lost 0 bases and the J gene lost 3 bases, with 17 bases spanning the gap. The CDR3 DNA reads TGTGCCAGCAGCTTAGCGCGGCATCGGGACTTTGACACTGAAGCTTTCTTT. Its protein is CASSLARHRDFDTEAFF.

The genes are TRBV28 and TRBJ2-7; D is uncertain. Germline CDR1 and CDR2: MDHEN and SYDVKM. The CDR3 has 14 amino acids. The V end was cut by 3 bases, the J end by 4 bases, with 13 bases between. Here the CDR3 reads CASSFGQALYEQYF. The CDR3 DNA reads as TGTGCCAGCAGTTTCGGTCAGGCGCTATACGAGCAGTACTTC. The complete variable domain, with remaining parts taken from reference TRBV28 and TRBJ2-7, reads DVKVTQSSRYLVKRTGEKVFLECVQDMDHENMFWYRQDPGLGLRLIYFSYDVKMKEKGDIPEGYSVSREKKERFSLILESASTNQTSMYLCASSFGQALYEQYFGPGTRLTVT.

The CDR3 here is CASSNSNPYEKLFF. CDR3 nucleotides: TGTGCCAGCAGCAACAGTAATCCCTACGAAAAACTGTTTTTT. V is TRBV28 and J is TRBJ1-4; D gene ambiguous. The germline V and J ends were trimmed by 6 bases and 8 bases, with 16 bases remaining between them. Germline V gives CDR1 MDHEN, CDR2 SYDVKM. The CDR3 spans 14 residues.

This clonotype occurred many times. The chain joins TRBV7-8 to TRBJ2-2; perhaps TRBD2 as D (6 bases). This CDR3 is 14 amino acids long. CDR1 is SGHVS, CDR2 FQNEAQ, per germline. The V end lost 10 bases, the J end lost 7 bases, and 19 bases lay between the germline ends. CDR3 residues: CATGQSRRDGELFF. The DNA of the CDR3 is TGTGCCACCGGTCAGAGTAGGAGGGACGGGGAGCTGTTTTTT.

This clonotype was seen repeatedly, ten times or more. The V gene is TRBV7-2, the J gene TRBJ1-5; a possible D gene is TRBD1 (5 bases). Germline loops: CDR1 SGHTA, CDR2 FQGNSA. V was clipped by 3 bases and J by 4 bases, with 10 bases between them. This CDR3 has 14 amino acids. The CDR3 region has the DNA TGTGCCAGCAGCTTGCGGACACAGAATCAGCCCCAGCATTTT. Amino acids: CASSLRTQNQPQHF. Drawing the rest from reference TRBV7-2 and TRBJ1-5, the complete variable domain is GAGVSQSPSNKVTEKGKDVELRCDPISGHTALYWYRQSLGQGLEFLIYFQGNSAPDKSGLPSDRFSAERTGGSVSTLTIQRTQQEDSAVYLCASSLRTQNQPQHFGDGTRLSIL.

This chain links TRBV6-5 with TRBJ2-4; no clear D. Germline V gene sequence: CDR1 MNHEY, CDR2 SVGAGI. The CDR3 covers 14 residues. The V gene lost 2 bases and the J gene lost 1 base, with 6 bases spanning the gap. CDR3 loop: CASSYIGAKNIQYF. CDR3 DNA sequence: TGTGCCAGCAGTTACATAGGGGCCAAAAACATTCAGTACTTC.

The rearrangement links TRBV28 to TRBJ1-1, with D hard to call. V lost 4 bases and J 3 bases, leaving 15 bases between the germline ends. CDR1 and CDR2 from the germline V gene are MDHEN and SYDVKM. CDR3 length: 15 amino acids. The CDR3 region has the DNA TGTGCCAGCAGTTGGATCGAGGGCTCGTACACTGAAGCTTTCTTT. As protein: CASSWIEGSYTEAFF.

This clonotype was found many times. CDR3 loop: CASSQGGLPNTGELFF. CDR3 sequence (DNA): TGCGCCAGCAGCCAAGGGGGACTGCCGAACACCGGGGAGCTGTTTTTT. J is TRBJ2-2 and V is TRBV4-1; D is possibly TRBD2 (6 bases). Germline CDR1 is MGHRA and CDR2 is YSYEKL. CDR3 size: 16 residues. V shed 1 base and J shed 0 bases, with 9 bases lying between them.

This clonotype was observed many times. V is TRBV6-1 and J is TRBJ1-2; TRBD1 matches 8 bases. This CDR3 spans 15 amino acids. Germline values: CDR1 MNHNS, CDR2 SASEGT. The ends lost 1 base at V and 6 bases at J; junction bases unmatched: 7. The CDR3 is CASSEGQGPYDGYTF. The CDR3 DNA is TGTGCCAGCAGTGAAGGACAGGGGCCCTACGATGGCTACACCTTC.

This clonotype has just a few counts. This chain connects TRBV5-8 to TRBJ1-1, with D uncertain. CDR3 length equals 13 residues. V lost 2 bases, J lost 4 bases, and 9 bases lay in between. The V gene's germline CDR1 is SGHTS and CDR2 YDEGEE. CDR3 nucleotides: TGTGCCAGCAGCTTTGAGGGATTCACTGAAGCTTTCTTT. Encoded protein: CASSFEGFTEAFF. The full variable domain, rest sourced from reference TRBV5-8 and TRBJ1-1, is EAGVTQSPTHLIKTRGQQATLRCSPISGHTSVYWYQQALGLGLQFLLWYDEGEERNRGNFPPRFSGRQFPNYSSELNVNALELEDSALYLCASSFEGFTEAFFGQGTRLTVV.

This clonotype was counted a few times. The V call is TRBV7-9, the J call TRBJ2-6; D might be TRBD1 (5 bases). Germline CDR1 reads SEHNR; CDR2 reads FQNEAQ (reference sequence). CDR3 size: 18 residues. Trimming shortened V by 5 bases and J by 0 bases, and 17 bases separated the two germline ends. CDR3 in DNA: TGTGCCAGCAGCAGCCTCAGGGCCTCGACCTCTGGGGCCAACGTCCTGACTTTC. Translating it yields CASSSLRASTSGANVLTF.

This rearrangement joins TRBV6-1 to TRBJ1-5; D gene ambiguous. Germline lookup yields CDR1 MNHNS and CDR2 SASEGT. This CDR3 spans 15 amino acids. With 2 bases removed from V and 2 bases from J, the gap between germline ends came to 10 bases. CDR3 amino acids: CASSESANGNQPQHF. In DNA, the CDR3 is TGTGCCAGCAGTGAATCGGCGAATGGCAATCAGCCCCAGCATTTT.

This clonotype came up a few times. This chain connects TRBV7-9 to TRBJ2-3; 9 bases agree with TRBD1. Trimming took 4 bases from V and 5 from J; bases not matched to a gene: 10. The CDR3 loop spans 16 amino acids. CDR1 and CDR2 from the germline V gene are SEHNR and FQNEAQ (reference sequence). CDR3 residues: CASSSLGQGIGDTQYF. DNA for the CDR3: TGTGCCAGCAGCTCCCTTGGACAGGGGATTGGAGATACGCAGTATTTT.

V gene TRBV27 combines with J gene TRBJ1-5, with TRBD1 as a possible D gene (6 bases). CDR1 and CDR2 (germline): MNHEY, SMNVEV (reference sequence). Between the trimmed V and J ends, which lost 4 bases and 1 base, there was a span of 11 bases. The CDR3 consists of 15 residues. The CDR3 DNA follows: TGTGCCAGCAGTTCCCTAGGGGGGAGCAATCAGCCCCAGCATTTT. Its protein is CASSSLGGSNQPQHF.

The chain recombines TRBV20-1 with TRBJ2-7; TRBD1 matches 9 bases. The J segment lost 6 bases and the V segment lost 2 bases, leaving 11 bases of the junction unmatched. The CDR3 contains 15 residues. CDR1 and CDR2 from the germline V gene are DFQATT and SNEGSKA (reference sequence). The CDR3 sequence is CSARLTGGFGGEQYF. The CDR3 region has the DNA TGCAGTGCTAGACTTACAGGGGGCTTTGGGGGCGAGCAGTACTTC.

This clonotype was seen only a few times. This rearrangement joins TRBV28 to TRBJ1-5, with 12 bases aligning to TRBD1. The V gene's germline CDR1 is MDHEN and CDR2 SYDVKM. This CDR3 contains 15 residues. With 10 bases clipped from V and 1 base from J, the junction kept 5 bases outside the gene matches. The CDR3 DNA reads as TGTGCCACAGGGACAGGGGGCACGAGCAATCAGCCCCAGCATTTT. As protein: CATGTGGTSNQPQHF.

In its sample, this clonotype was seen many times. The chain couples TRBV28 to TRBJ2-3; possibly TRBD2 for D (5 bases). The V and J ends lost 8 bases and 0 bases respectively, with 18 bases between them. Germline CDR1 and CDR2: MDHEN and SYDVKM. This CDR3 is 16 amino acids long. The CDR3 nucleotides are TGTGCCAGCCCACCGGCAGCGGCCCTTAGCACAGATACGCAGTATTTT. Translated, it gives CASPPAAALSTDTQYF.

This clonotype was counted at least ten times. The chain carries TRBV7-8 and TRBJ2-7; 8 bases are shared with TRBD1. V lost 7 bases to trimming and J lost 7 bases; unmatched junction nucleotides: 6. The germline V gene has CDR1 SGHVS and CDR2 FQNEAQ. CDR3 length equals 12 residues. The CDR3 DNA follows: TGTGCCAGCACTCAGGGGGCGGTTGAGCAGTACTTC. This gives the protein CASTQGAVEQYF.

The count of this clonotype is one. The CDR3 is CASSLSGAGDSPLHF. The CDR3 nucleotides are TGTGCCAGCAGTTTATCGGGGGCTGGGGATTCACCCCTCCACTTT. The chain couples TRBV12-3 or TRBV12-4 to TRBJ1-6, with D perhaps matching TRBD1 (6 bases). This CDR3 is 15 amino acids long. Trimming removed 2 bases from V and 8 bases from J, with 13 bases in between.

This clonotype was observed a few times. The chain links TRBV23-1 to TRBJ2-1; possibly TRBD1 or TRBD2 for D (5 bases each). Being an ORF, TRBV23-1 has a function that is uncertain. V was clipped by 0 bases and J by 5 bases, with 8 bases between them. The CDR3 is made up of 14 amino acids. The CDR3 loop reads CASSQSLGDNEQFF. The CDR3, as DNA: TGCGCCAGCAGTCAATCGCTGGGGGACAATGAGCAGTTCTTC.

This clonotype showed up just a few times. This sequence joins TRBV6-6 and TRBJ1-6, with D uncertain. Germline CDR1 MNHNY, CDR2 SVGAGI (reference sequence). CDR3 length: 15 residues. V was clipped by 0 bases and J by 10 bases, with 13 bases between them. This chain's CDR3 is CASSYSPTNGSPLHF. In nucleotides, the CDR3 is TGTGCCAGCAGTTACTCCCCGACAAACGGGTCACCCCTCCACTTT.

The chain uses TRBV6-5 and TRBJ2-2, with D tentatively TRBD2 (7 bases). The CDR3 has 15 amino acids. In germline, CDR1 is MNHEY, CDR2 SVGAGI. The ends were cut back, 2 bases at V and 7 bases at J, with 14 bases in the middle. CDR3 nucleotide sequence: TGTGCCAGCAGTTACAGGGGGGGGGCCGTCGGGGAGCTGTTTTTT. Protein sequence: CASSYRGGAVGELFF.

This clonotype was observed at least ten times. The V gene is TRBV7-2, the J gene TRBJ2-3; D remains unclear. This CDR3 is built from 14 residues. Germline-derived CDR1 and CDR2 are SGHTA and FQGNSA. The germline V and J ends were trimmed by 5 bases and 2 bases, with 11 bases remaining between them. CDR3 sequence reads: CASSRMGNTDTQYF. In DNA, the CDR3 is TGTGCCAGCAGCCGAATGGGGAACACAGATACGCAGTATTTT.